This record covers a single TCR beta chain. The entry originates in a study of PD-1 and CTLA-4 blockade in melanoma. Generated by immunoSEQ multiplex PCR, the TCRdb table keeps only in-frame clones and is missing some. The profile shows approximately 15,000 clones, approximately 63% of them singletons. This clonotype was obtained from a human donor with melanoma. This specimen was CD8+ T cells from peripheral blood, taken from a patient given anti-PD-1 treatment.

CDR3 nucleotides: TGTGCCAGCAGCTCGCCCACTAGCGGGGTCTACGAGCAGTACTTC. It is translated as CASSSPTSGVYEQYF. The chain employs TRBV7-2 and TRBJ2-7; TRBD2 aligns across 10 bases. In germline, CDR1 is SGHTA, CDR2 FQGNSA. This CDR3 comprises 15 residues. J lost 3 bases, V lost 4 bases, and 6 bases had no gene match.